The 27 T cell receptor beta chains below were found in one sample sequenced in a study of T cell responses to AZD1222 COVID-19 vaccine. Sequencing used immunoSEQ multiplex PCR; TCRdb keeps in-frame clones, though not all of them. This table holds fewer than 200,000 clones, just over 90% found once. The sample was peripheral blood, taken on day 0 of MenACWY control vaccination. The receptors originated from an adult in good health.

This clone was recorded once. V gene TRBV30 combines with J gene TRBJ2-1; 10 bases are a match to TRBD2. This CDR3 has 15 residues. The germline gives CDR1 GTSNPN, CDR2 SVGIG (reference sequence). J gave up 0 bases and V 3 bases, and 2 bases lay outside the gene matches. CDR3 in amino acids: CAWSASGSSYNEQFF. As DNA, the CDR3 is TGTGCCTGGAGCGCTAGCGGGAGCTCCTACAATGAGCAGTTCTTC. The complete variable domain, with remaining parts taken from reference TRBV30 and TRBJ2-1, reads SQTIHQWPATLVQPVGSPLSLECTVEGTSNPNLYWYRQAAGRGLQLLFYSVGIGQISSEVPQNLSASRPQDRQFILSSKKLLLSDSGFYLCAWSASGSSYNEQFFGPGTRLTVL.

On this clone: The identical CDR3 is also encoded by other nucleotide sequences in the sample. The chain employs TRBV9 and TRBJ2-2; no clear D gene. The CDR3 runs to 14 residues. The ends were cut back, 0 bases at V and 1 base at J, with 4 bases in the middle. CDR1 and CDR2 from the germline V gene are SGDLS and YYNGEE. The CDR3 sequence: CASSVAGNTGELFF. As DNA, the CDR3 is TGTGCCAGCAGCGTAGCGGGGAACACCGGGGAGCTGTTTTTT.

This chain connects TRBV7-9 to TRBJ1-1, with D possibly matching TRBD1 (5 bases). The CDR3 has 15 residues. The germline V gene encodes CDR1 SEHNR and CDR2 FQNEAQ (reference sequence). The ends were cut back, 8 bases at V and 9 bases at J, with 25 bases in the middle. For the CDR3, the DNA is TGTGCCAGCGTTGGGGGGGACGGCCAGATTGCCCAAGCTTTCTTT. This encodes CASVGGDGQIAQAFF.

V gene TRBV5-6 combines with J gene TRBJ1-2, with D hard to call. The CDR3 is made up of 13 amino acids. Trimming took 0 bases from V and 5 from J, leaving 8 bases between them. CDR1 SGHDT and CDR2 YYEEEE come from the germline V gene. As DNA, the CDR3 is TGTGCCAGCAGCTTGGCCGATGGGTATGGCTACACCTTC. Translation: CASSLADGYGYTF.

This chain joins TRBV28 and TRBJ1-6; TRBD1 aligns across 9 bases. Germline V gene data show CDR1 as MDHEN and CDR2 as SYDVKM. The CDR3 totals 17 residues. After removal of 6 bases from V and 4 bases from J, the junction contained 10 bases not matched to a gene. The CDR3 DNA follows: TGTGCCAGCAGCTCTCCTAGGGACAGGGCTTATAATTCACCCCTCCACTTT. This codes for CASSSPRDRAYNSPLHF.

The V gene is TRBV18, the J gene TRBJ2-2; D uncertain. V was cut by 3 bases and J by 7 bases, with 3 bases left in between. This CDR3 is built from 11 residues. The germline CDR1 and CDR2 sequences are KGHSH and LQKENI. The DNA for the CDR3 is TGTGCCAGCTCACCGGGCGGGGAGCTGTTTTTT. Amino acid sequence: CASSPGGELFF.

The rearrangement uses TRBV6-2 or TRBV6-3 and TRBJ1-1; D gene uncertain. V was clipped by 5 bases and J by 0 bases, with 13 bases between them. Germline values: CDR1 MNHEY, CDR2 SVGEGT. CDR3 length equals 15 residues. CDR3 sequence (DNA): TGTGCCAGCAGTGTGGACGGAACCTTGAACACTGAAGCTTTCTTT. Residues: CASSVDGTLNTEAFF.

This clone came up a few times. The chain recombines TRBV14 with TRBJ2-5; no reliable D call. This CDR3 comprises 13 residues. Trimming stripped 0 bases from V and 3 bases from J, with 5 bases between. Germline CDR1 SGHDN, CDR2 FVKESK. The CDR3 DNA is TGTGCCAGCAGCCAAGACTTGGAAGAGACCCAGTACTTC. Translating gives CASSQDLEETQYF.

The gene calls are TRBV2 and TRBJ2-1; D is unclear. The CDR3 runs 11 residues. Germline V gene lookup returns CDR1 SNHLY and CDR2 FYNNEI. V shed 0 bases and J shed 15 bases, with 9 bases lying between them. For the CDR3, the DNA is TGTGCCAGCAGTGAAGCGGTTTTCGGGTTCTTC. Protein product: CASSEAVFGFF.

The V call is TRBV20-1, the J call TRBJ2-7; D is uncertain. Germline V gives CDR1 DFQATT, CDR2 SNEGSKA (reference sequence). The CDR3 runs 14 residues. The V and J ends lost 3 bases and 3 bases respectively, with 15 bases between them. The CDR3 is CSASRFGALYEQYF. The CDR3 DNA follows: TGCAGTGCTAGTCGGTTTGGAGCTCTCTACGAGCAGTACTTC.

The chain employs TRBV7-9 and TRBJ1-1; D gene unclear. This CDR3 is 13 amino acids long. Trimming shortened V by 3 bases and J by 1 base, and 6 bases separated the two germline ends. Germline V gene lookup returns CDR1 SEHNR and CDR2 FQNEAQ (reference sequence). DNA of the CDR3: TGTGCCAGCAGCTTTTCAGGGAACACTGAAGCTTTCTTT. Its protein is CASSFSGNTEAFF.

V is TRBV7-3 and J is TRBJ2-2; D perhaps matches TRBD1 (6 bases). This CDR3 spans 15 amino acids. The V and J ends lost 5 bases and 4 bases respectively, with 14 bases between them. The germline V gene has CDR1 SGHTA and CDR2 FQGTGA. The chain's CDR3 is CASSLGGRTTGELFF. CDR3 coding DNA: TGTGCCAGCAGCCTAGGGGGAAGAACCACCGGGGAGCTGTTTTTT.

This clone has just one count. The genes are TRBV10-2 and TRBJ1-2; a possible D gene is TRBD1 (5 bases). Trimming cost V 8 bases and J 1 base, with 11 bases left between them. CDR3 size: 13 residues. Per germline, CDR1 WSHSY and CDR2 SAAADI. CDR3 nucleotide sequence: TGCGCCAGCCAAGAGGGGTTTAACTATGGCTACACCTTC. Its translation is CASQEGFNYGYTF.

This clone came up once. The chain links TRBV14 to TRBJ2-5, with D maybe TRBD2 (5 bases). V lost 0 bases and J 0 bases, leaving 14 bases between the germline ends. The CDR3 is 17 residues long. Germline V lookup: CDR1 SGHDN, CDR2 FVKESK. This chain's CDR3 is CASSQDRGLPHQETQYF. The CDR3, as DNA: TGTGCCAGCAGCCAAGATCGTGGACTCCCTCACCAAGAGACCCAGTACTTC.

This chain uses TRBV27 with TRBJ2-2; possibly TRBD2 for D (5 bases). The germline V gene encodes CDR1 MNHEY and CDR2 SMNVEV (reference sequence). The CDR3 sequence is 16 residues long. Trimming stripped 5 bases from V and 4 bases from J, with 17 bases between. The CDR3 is CASSPTKRWGTGELFF. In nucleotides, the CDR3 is TGTGCCAGCAGTCCGACTAAACGGTGGGGCACCGGGGAGCTGTTTTTT.

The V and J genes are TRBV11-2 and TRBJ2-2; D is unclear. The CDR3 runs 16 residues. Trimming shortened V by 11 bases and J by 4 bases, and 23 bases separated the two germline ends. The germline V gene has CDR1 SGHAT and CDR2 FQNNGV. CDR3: CAGGSALPKGTGELFF. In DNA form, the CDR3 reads TGTGCCGGTGGTTCGGCCCTTCCAAAAGGCACCGGGGAGCTGTTTTTT.

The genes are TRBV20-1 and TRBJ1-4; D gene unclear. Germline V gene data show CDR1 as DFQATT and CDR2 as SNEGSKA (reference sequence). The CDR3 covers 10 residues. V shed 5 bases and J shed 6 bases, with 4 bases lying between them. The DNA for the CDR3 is TGCAGTGCTGCTCATGAAAAACTGTTTTTT. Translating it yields CSAAHEKLFF.

This chain's CDR3 is CASGLGTGAYGTEAFF. The CDR3 DNA sequence: TGTGCCAGTGGATTGGGGACAGGAGCATATGGCACTGAAGCTTTCTTT. V and J are TRBV19 and TRBJ1-1, with 8 bases that match TRBD1. With 8 bases clipped from V and 4 bases from J, the junction kept 15 bases outside the gene matches. CDR3 length: 16 amino acids. The V gene's germline CDR1 is LNHDA and CDR2 SQIVND (reference sequence).

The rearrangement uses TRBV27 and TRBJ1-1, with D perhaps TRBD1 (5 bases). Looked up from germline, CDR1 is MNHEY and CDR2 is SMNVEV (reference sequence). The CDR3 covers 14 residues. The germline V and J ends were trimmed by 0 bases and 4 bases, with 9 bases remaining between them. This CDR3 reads CASSLSAGFTEAFF. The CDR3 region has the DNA TGTGCCAGCAGTTTATCCGCAGGGTTCACTGAAGCTTTCTTT.

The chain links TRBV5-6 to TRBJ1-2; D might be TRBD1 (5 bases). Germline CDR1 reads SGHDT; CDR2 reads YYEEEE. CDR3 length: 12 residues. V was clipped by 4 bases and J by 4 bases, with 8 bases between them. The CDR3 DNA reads TGTGCCAGCAGCACCGGGACCTATGGCTACACCTTC. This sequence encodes CASSTGTYGYTF.

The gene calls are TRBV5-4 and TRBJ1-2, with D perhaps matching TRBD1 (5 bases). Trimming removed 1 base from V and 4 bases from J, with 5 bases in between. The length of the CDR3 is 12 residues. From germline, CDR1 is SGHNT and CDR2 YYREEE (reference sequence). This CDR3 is CASSLQGYGYTF. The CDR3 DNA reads TGTGCCAGCAGCTTGCAGGGCTATGGCTACACCTTC.

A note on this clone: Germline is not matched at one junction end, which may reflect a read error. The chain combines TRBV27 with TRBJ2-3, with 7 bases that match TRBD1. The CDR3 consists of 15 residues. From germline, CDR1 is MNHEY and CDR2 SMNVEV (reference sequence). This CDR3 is CASSLIGTVPDTQYF. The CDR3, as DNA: TGTGCCAGCAGTTTAATTGGGACAGTTCCAGACACGCAGTATTTT.

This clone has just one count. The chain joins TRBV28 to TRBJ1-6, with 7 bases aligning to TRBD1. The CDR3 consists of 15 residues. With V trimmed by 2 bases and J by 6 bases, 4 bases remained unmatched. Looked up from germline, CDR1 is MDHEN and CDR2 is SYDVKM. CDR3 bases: TGTGCCAGCAGTTTAGGGGACAGAGCTAATTCACCCCTCCACTTT. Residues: CASSLGDRANSPLHF.

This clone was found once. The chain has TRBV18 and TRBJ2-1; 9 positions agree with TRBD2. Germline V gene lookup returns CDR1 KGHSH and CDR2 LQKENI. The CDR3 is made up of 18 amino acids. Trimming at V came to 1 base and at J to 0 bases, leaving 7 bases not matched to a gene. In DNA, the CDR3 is TGTGCCAGCTCACCACGAAGCGGGGGGACCCTCTCCTACAATGAGCAGTTCTTC. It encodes CASSPRSGGTLSYNEQFF.

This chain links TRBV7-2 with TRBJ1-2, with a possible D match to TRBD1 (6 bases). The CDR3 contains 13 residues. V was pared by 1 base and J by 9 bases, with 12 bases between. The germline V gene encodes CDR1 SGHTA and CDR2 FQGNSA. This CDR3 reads CASSLDGQGSYTF. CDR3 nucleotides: TGTGCCAGCAGCTTAGATGGTCAGGGGAGCTACACCTTC. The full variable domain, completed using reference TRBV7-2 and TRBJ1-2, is GAGVSQSPSNKVTEKGKDVELRCDPISGHTALYWYRQSLGQGLEFLIYFQGNSAPDKSGLPSDRFSAERTGGSVSTLTIQRTQQEDSAVYLCASSLDGQGSYTFGSGTRLTVV.

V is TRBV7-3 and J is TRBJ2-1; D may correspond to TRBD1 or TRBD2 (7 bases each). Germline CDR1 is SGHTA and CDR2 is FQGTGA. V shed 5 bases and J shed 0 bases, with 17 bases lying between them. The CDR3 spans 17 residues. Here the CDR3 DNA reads TGTGCCAGCAGCAAAAAAGGGGGGGACAGCTCCTACAATGAGCAGTTCTTC. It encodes CASSKKGGDSSYNEQFF. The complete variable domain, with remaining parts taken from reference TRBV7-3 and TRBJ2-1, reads GAGVSQTPSNKVTEKGKYVELRCDPISGHTALYWYRQSLGQGPEFLIYFQGTGAADDSGLPNDRFFAVRPEGSVSTLKIQRTERGDSAVYLCASSKKGGDSSYNEQFFGPGTRLTVL.

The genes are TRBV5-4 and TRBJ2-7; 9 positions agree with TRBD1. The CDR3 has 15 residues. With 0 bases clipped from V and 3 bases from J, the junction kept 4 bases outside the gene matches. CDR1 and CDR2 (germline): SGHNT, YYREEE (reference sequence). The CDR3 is CASSLAGQGDYEQYF. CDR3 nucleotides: TGTGCCAGCAGCTTGGCGGGACAGGGAGACTACGAGCAGTACTTC.